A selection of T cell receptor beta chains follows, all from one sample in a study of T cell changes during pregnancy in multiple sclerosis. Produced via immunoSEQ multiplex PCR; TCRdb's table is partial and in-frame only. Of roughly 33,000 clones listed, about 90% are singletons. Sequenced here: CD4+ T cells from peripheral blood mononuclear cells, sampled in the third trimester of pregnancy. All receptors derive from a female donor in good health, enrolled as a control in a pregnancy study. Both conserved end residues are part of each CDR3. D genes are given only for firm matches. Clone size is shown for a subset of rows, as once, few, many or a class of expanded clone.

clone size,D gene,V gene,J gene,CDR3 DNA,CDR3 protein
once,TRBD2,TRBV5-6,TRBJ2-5,TGTGCCAGCAGCTTGCTTTCTTCGGGGGGGCGGGAGACCCAGTACTTC,CASSLLSSGGRETQYF
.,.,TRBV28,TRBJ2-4,TGTGCCACCACGATGGGGCGTCTAGCCAAAAACATTCAGTACTTC,CATTMGRLAKNIQYF
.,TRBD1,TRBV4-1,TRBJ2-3,TGCGCCAGCAGCCCCCGGGACAGGGGGGATATCACAGATACGCAGTATTTT,CASSPRDRGDITDTQYF
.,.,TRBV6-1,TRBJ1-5,TGTGCCAGCAGTGAGCCTCAGGGGATGGATCAGCCCCAGCATTTT,CASSEPQGMDQPQHF
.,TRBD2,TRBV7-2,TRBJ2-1,TGTGCCAGCAGCTCCGGGACTAGCAATGAGCAGTTCTTC,CASSSGTSNEQFF
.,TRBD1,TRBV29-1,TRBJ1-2,TGCAGCGCTGGACAGGGGGATAACTATGGCTACACCTTC,CSAGQGDNYGYTF
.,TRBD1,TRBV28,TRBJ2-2,TGTGCCAGCGGTCGACAGGGGGACACCGGGGAGCTGTTTTTT,CASGRQGDTGELFF
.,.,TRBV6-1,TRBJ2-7,TGTGCCAGCAGTGAAGCCGGACAGTTCGGGTCCTACGAGCAGTACTTC,CASSEAGQFGSYEQYF
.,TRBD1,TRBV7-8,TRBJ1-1,TGTGCCAGCAGCTTAGCGTCCCTTCAGGGGGCGCGGACTGAAGCTTTCTTT,CASSLASLQGARTEAFF
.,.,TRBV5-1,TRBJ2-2,TGCGCCAGCAGGCCAGGAGGGGCGAACACCGGGGAGCTGTTTTTT,CASRPGGANTGELFF
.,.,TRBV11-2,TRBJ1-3,TGTGCCAGCAGCTTAGCTTCAGGGCGCTCTGGAAACACCATATATTTT,CASSLASGRSGNTIYF
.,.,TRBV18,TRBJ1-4,TGTGCCAGCTCACCTTCGGGGGGCCTCAATGAAAAACTGTTTTTT,CASSPSGGLNEKLFF
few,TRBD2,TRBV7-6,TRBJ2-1,TGTGCCAGCAGCTTAGTTCTAGCGGGAGACTCCTACAATGAGCAGTTCTTC,CASSLVLAGDSYNEQFF
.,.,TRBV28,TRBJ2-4,TGTGCCAGCAGTTTGTCTCGGGGGGCCATTCTCCCAATAAACATTCAGTACTTC,CASSLSRGAILPINIQYF
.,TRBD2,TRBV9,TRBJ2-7,TGTGCCAGCAGCCGGCGGGAGAGCGAGCAGTACTTC,CASSRRESEQYF
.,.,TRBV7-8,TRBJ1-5,TGTGCCAGCAGCTTGGTAACAGGGTACAATCAGCCCCAGCATTTT,CASSLVTGYNQPQHF
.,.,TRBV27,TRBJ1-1,TGTGCCAGCAGTTTTTTAAATGAAGCTTTCTTT,CASSFLNEAFF
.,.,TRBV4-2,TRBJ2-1,TGTGCCAGCAGCCAAGAAGTAGGGGGGGACTCCTACAATGAGCAGTTCTTC,CASSQEVGGDSYNEQFF
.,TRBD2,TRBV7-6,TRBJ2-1,TGTGCCAGCAGCCCTACTAGCGGGACCTACAATGAGCAGTTCTTC,CASSPTSGTYNEQFF
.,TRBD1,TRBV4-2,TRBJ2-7,TGTGCCAGCAGCCAAGGGGGACAGCCATACGAGCAGTACTTC,CASSQGGQPYEQYF
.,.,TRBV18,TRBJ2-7,TGTGCCAGCTCACCACCGCGGGGACAGTCATCTAATCCGTACTTC,CASSPPRGQSSNPYF
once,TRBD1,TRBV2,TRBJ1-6,TGTGCCAGCAGTACCGACAGGGGAGATTCACCCCTCCACTTT,CASSTDRGDSPLHF
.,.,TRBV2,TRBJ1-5,TGTGCCAGCAGTAGGAGGTTGCGTGGCGATCAGCCCCAGCATTTT,CASSRRLRGDQPQHF
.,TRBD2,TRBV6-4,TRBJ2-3,TGTGCCAGCAGTGTTAGCGGGGGCACAGATACGCAGTATTTT,CASSVSGGTDTQYF
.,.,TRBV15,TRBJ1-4,TGTGCCACCAGCAGAGATACAACCCGGAGAAAACTGTTTTTT,CATSRDTTRRKLFF
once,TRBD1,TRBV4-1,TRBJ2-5,TGCGCCAGCAGCCAGGGGACAGGGGGCTCGCTCGATCAAGAGACCCAGTACTTC,CASSQGTGGSLDQETQYF
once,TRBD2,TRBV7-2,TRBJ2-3,TGTGCCAGCGGGAATAAGCGGGAGGCACTCTATACGCAGTATTTT,CASGNKREALYTQYF